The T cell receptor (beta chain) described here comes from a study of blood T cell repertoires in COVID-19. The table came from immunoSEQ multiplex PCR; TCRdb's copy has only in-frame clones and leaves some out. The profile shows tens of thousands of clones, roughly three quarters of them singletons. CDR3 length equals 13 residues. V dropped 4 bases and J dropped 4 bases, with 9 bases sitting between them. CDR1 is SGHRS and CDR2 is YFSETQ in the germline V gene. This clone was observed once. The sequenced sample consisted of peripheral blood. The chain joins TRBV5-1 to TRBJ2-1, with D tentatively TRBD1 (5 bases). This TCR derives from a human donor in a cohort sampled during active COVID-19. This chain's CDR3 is CASSATDYNEQFF. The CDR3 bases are TGCGCCAGCAGCGCGACAGATTACAATGAGCAGTTCTTC.